Included here is one T cell receptor (beta chain) sequence, with context. There are a few counts of this clone. What this receptor recognizes is not known. Base qualities are not provided; no much larger clone lies one nucleotide away. The data were obtained in a study of cytomegalovirus exposure and HLA in healthy donors (dated by TCRdb to 2016 to 2017). Study-wide context: An earlier analysis of 550 to 700 of the donors reported 250 to 300 Gb of sequence data and roughly 100 million unique TCR beta sequences from about 179 million T cells. An early release covering roughly 600 HLA-typed donors comprised about 300 gigabases of sequencing data and 65 million to 100 million unique TCR sequences. Among the approximately 400 genotyped donors, about 85% belonged to the genetic ancestry cluster associated with self-reported Caucasian donors. The study aimed to test whether cataloging public T cell receptors could reveal signatures of past pathogen exposure. Using immunosequencing, the study profiled T cell repertoires from roughly 650 subjects and related those repertoires to cytomegalovirus serostatus. In addition to the first cohort of 666 subjects, a separate validation cohort of 120 different subjects was used. To predict cytomegalovirus infection status, the study combined high-throughput TCR immunosequencing, statistical association of individual TCRs with disease status, and machine learning. A later analysis re-analyzed previously published TCR beta repertoires from 500 to 700 donors and added high-resolution HLA genotyping to study TCR occurrence patterns. Rather than drawing on any new phenotypic data, the later analysis identified candidate immune exposures from TCR beta sequences and the way those sequences occurred across donors. In an earlier analysis of 550 to 700 of the donors, high-throughput TCR beta sequencing was used to judge whether each TCR beta V gene segment behaved as functional or pseudogenic. Donor age, sex, ethnicity and CMV serostatus were collected together with the repertoire data. A later genetic analysis took genome-wide SNP genotypes for about 65% of the 666 donors and used that subset as a discovery cohort. All discovery cohort repertoires had been generated on a single sequencing platform. Class I and class II HLA loci were covered by the typing at four-digit resolution. The number of typed donors differed by locus: roughly 620-630 for A, B, C, DRB1 and DQB1; some 500 for DQA1; approximately 610 for DPA1; and some 470 for DPB1. About five DR-DQ haplotypes were handled as single units for association and clustering, since linkage in the cohort was strong. Across about 380 genotyped donors of the cohort, an average of about 220,000 unique TCR beta nucleotide sequences per donor were sequenced, and 15% to 20% of those sequences were non-productive. Study-level results and caveats: The presence/absence analyses assumed that sequencing depth was roughly uniform across donors, and that assumption may not be true. Because counts were too low, about 18 rarely observed V segments, including chromosome 9 orphons, were excluded from the earlier analysis of fewer than 650 of the donors. A cluster of highly shared sequence variants was judged likely to represent a technical artifact of the sequencing pipeline. According to a later analysis, parvovirus B19, influenza, CMV and Epstein-Barr virus appeared linked to several top co-occurrence clusters. Most CMV-associated TCR beta chains appeared to be HLA-restricted in a later analysis, and the HLA associations seemed to be driven largely by CMV exposure. The 87-base-pair reads could not distinguish some IMGT-functional V segments, including TRBV6-2 and TRBV6-3, so those segments were excluded. According to a later genetic analysis, donors in an Asian-associated ancestry cluster had fewer N-insertions in productive TCRs than the approximately 690-donor mean. A few of the identified cytomegalovirus-associated TCR beta chains were confirmed in vitro to be specific for cytomegalovirus antigens. Correlated functional status among segregating V segments might be attributable to linkage disequilibrium, but an unknown experimental factor could not be ruled out. Immune exposure information for the cohort was limited to CMV serostatus. Only TCR beta chains were sequenced in this cohort, and the absence of alpha or paired-chain data limited detectable features. A further reported finding was that TCR beta sequences accurately predicted the HLA-A and HLA-B alleles for most subjects in the first cohort. The authors suggested that the approach could potentially be generalized to other disease states and immunological phenotypes. Most TCR sequences were observed very rarely across donors, whereas some public TCRs were present in many individuals. Compared with equally common non-associated chains, HLA-associated TCR beta chains in a later analysis were more clonally expanded and had lower generation probabilities. An earlier analysis of approximately 590 of the donors showed that most TCR beta V segments appeared in productive rearrangements either about 87% or about 30% of the time, which broadly matched IMGT annotations. At a false discovery rate of 0.05, a later analysis linked 16,951 TCR beta sequences to specific HLA alleles. Cytomegalovirus status was reported to be diagnosed by the classifier with high specificity and sensitivity in both the original and validation cohorts. Because HLA typing was unavailable for some donors at each locus, only the typed subset was used in association tests. When HLA alleles, especially DR and DQ, strongly co-occurred, attributing TCR associations to individual alleles was difficult. An association between a missense DCLRE1C variant and V-gene and J-gene trimming of TCR beta chains was found in a later genetic analysis and replicated in an independent cohort. According to a later analysis, TCR association rates differed among HLA loci, with DRB1 alleles showing the most associated TCRs and HLA-C alleles showing the fewest. The study listed 150 to 200 TCR beta chains as associated with cytomegalovirus.

Library prep was done by the immunoSEQ multiplex PCR assay. For the multiplex PCR, a mixture combining 60 forward primers for TCR Vbeta segments and 13 reverse primers for TCR Jbeta segments was used. The CDR3 region of rearranged TCR beta genes was amplified from genomic DNA by a multiplex PCR assay. The Illumina HiSeq System was used to sequence the amplified TCR beta libraries as 87-base-pair reads. Regarding the original processing steps: Across the roughly 670 repertoires, a later analysis counted 80 million or so unique TCR beta chains, 8.5 million to 12 million of which were shared by at least two donors. Raw reads were error-corrected and collapsed into unique sequences by a nearest-neighbor algorithm in which closely related sequences were merged to remove PCR and sequencing errors. Alignment of CDR3 sequences to IMGT reference sequences was used to assign V, D and J gene segments. For a sequence to be retained, a match of at least six nucleotides was required to both a V gene segment and a J gene segment. A rearrangement was called productive if the CDR3 had no stop codons and remained in frame with V and J, and every other rearrangement was called non-productive. CDR3 was defined according to IMGT convention as the region running from the second conserved V-encoded cysteine to the conserved J-encoded phenylalanine. The earlier analysis of about 610 of the donors excluded sequences that lacked an unambiguous match to a single V gene segment. An earlier analysis of 587 of the donors called V segments functional above 56.7% productive rearrangements and segregating when the between-donor standard deviation exceeded 5%. To diagnose cytomegalovirus status from the catalog of TCR beta chain sequences, a statistical classification framework was built. In a later analysis, TCR nucleotide sequences were compared against IMGT/GENE-DB human TR gene sequences so that V and J genes could be assigned. Using the TCRdist pipeline, a later analysis assigned CDR3 sequences along with most-parsimonious VDJ recombination scenarios. In a later analysis, each TCR beta chain was defined by its CDR3 amino acid sequence together with its V-gene family, and reads lacking a unique V-gene family were excluded. As a way to deal with suspected cross-contamination and a sequencing artifact, a later analysis dropped more than 500 nucleotide sequences that were highly shared and had low generation probability. A later analysis calculated a clonal expansion index for each public chain from normalized within-repertoire ranks of inferred template counts. In a later analysis, generation probabilities were computed with a VDJ recombination model fitted to out-of-frame rearrangements, and the resulting probabilities were checked against IGoR. A later analysis scored TCR-TCR, TCR-HLA and TCR-CMV co-occurrence with hypergeometric tests, applying a repertoire-size bias correction to TCR pairs. A later analysis estimated false discovery rates by permuting HLA or CMV assignments 20 times. In a later analysis, co-occurring TCRs were grouped using DBSCAN, and TCRdist sequence similarity was added for clustering within HLA-allele-positive subsets. For co-occurrence clustering, repertoires with fewer than 30,000 or more than 120,000 public chains were excluded, along with a handful of repertoires with anomalous nucleotide sharing. In TCRdb, the immuneACCESS table is reduced to in-frame sequences with V and J assigned. These tables do not hold every clone; where another copy was compared, an unresolved V gene accounts for under half, and the others remain unexplained. V, J and clone size derive from that table, while D and trimming were established from the DNA sequence. The sample contains tens of thousands of clones, roughly 69% of them found a single time. The ten largest clones add up to around 6.6% of the sample.

The cohort comprised 550 to 700 healthy bone marrow donors. At the time of sampling, all cohort members were nominally healthy, though unrecorded immune exposures were likely present. The donor tested CMV seronegative, placing the donor among the 350 or so seronegative members of the cohort. A peripheral blood sample was provided by each donor, and peripheral blood mononuclear cells were used for TCR beta sequencing. The Qiagen DNeasy Blood Extraction Kit was used to extract genomic DNA from the blood cell samples. The V end loses 3 bases and the J end loses 3 bases, and a stretch of 9 bases separates them. The CDR3 spans 14 residues, from the cysteine through the phenylalanine. The sequence is cut down to CDR3 DNA, 42 bases in frame from base 1. From the germline V gene (reference sequence), CDR1 is LNHDA and CDR2 is SQIVND.

The clonotype was recovered from a woman aged 25 to 39 in good health and CMV-seronegative. The chain was built from TRBV19 and TRBJ1-5, with the D gene call left open. The sample comprised PBMCs. The CDR3 region: CASSIEQPNQPQHF. The DNA is as follows: TGTGCCAGTAGTATCGAACAGCCCAATCAGCCCCAGCATTTT.